This T cell receptor (beta chain) emerged from a study of blood T cell repertoires in COVID-19. Overall study context: From the United States, Italy and Spain came samples of acute and convalescent COVID-19. Sources were T cells, B-cell-depleted T cells, or PBMCs; the material itself was cDNA or gDNA.

As processed by the authors: Reference gene primer amplification in the assay estimated nucleated cell counts. The data were produced by immunoSEQ multiplex PCR, yet TCRdb's version contains in-frame clones alone and is incomplete. The V and J calls and clone size come from that table; D and trimming were worked out from the DNA. The profile shows 250,000 to 300,000 clones, nearly 90% of them singletons. V was shortened by 7 bases and J by 5 bases, with 26 bases between the two germline ends. The germline V gene has CDR1 SGHDN and CDR2 FVKESK. CDR3 length equals 18 residues. This chain uses TRBV14 with TRBJ2-2; a weak D match, TRBD1 (6 bases). The sample consisted of peripheral blood. The sequence was obtained from a woman aged 40 to 50 who had recovered from COVID-19. CDR3 in DNA: TGTGCCAGCAACTCCGGGACACACATATCGCCGGGGACCGGGGAGCTGTTTTTT. As protein: CASNSGTHISPGTGELFF.